This T cell receptor (beta chain) was documented in a study of beta chain features in type 1 diabetes. Notes on the study in general: Among all four CD4+ subsets, Type 1 diabetes patients had TCRB CDR3s that were moderately but significantly shorter.

As for this clone: Its antigen is undetermined.

Trimming cost V 3 bases and J 5 bases, with 11 bases left between them. Per germline, CDR1 MNHEY and CDR2 SMNVEV (reference sequence). The length of the CDR3 is 14 residues. What was sequenced were expressed TCRB transcripts, since all of the isolated RNA had been reverse transcribed. Produced via immunoSEQ multiplex PCR; TCRdb's table is partial and in-frame only. The profile shows about 370,000 clones, over 8.5% of them singletons. The chain joins TRBV27 to TRBJ1-5; D is perhaps TRBD1 (6 bases). The sequence was obtained from a man under 40 with type 1 diabetes. Sequencing was carried out using central memory CD4+ T cells from blood. In DNA, the CDR3 is TGTGCCAGCAGTTTCGACAGGACCTATCAGCCCCAGCATTTT. Amino acid sequence: CASSFDRTYQPQHF.